The source of this T cell receptor (beta chain) is a study of blood T cell repertoires in COVID-19. Germline CDR1 reads SGHRS; CDR2 reads YFSETQ. With 0 bases removed from V and 7 bases from J, the gap between germline ends came to 23 bases. The length of the CDR3 is 17 residues. Authors' processing steps: Estimation of nucleated cell counts was performed using reference gene primer amplification. Data came from immunoSEQ multiplex PCR; TCRdb stores just in-frame clones and leaves some out. From that table come the V and J calls and clone size; the DNA was used to work out D and trimming. The sample carries 130,000 to 150,000 clones, under 90% recorded once.

This clonotype was obtained from a human donor in a cohort sampled during active COVID-19. Sequenced sample: peripheral blood. The chain couples TRBV5-1 to TRBJ2-7, with D possibly being TRBD1 (7 bases). The CDR3 coding sequence is TGCGCCAGCAGCTTGGAGGCTCCAGGGGGGCCCCTCGGAGAGCAGTACTTC. Residues: CASSLEAPGGPLGEQYF.